This T cell receptor beta chain was profiled in a study of blood T cell repertoires in COVID-19. Study details: The samples span acute and convalescent COVID-19 from the United States, Italy and Spain.

Germline V gives CDR1 SGHRS, CDR2 YFSETQ. With 7 bases removed from V and 1 base from J, the gap between germline ends came to 13 bases. This CDR3 spans 14 amino acids. Resolution of symptoms, clearance, or two negative PCRs was present in recovered Cohort 3 donors. Under the authors' procedure: How many nucleated cells were present was estimated from reference gene primer amplification. TCRdb's copy holds only in-frame clones and misses some; the assay was immunoSEQ multiplex PCR. For V, J and clone size, that table is used; D and trimming come from the DNA. The data show 190,000 or so clones, roughly 82% seen once.

Material: PBMCs or T cells enriched from blood (not recorded which). This TCR was recovered from a woman in her 30s who had recovered from COVID-19. The gene calls are TRBV5-1 and TRBJ2-3, with TRBD2 as a possible D gene (7 bases). CDR3 amino acids: CASAAGARTDTQYF. As DNA, the CDR3 is TGCGCCAGCGCGGCGGGGGCCCGCACAGATACGCAGTATTTT.